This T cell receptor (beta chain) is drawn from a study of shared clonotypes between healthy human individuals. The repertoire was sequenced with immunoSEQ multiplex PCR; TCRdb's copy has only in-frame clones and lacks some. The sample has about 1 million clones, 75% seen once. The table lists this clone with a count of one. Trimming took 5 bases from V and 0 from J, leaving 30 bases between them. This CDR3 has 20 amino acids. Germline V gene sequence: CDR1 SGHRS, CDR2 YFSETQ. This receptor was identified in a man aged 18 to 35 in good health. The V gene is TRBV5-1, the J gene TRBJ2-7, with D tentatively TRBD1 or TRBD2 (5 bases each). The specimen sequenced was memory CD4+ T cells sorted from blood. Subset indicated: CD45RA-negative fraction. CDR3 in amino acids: CASSWRSGQGITPNSYEQYF. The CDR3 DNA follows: TGCGCCAGCAGTTGGAGGTCCGGCCAGGGTATTACTCCGAACTCCTACGAGCAGTACTTC.